The next 11 T cell receptor beta chains were all read from a single sample in a study of T cells in Graves' hyperthyroidism and ophthalmopathy. Researchers amplified the TCR beta CDR3 regions from RNA transcripts. RT-PCR in the first round (using the HTBI primer set) targeted the TCR CDR3. MiXCR was run by TCRdb on the multiplex PCR reads, yielding one entry per CDR3 protein. The table includes hundreds of thousands of distinct CDR3 sequences, about a sixth detected once. The sequenced sample was blood. All receptors derive from a woman aged 55-75 years with Graves' ophthalmopathy.

This clonotype was counted at least ten times. This chain joins TRBV7-6 and TRBJ2-7, with unresolved D. Trimming stripped 1 base from V and 7 bases from J, with 5 bases between. Germline lookup yields CDR1 SGHVS and CDR2 FNYEAQ. There are 11 residues in the CDR3. CDR3 sequence: CASSLGVEQYF. The CDR3 DNA follows: TGTGCCAGCAGCTTAGGTGTGGAGCAGTACTTC. Filled out from reference TRBV7-6 and TRBJ2-7, the complete variable domain reads GAGVSQSPRYKVTKRGQDVALRCDPISGHVSLYWYRQALGQGPEFLTYFNYEAQQDKSGLPNDRFSAERPEGSISTLTIQRTEQRDSAMYRCASSLGVEQYFGPGTRLTVT.

This clonotype was recorded at least ten times. The CDR3 DNA reads as TGTGCCATCAGTGATCAGGGCCATCAGCCCCAGCATTTT. Protein sequence: CAISDQGHQPQHF. The rearrangement joins TRBV10-3 to TRBJ1-5; maybe TRBD1 (5 bases). The germline V and J ends were trimmed by 3 bases and 5 bases, with 8 bases remaining between them. Per the germline V gene, CDR1 is ENHRY and CDR2 is SYGVKD. The CDR3 is made up of 13 amino acids.

In this sample, this clonotype turned up a few times. The chain is built from TRBV6-2 or TRBV6-3 and TRBJ2-1, with TRBD2 as a possible D gene (5 bases). The germline gives CDR1 MNHEY, CDR2 SVGEGT. There are 13 residues in the CDR3. Trimming removed 2 bases at V and 6 bases at J, with 8 bases between. The CDR3 DNA is TGTGCCAGCAGTTACGCAGGACTCAATGAGCAGTTCTTC. It codes for CASSYAGLNEQFF.

Of note for this clonotype: This may be a read error: a much more frequent sequence differs by one nucleotide. The CDR3 loop is CASGSLQGSGYTF. CDR3 bases: TGTGCCAGCGGCTCCTTACAGGGGTCTGGCTACACCTTC. V gene TRBV28 combines with J gene TRBJ1-2; 7 bases match TRBD1. The germline V gene encodes CDR1 MDHEN and CDR2 SYDVKM. CDR3 size: 13 residues. Trimming took 8 bases from V and 7 from J; bases not matched to a gene: 10.

In its sample, this clonotype was seen a few times. The chain carries TRBV6-2 or TRBV6-3 and TRBJ1-1; TRBD1 is a possible D gene (5 bases). Germline V CDR1 and CDR2: MNHEY, SVGEGT. Trimming removed 0 bases at V and 3 bases at J, with 11 bases between. The CDR3 loop spans 15 amino acids. The CDR3 loop is CASSYSRQGHTEAFF. Written as DNA, the CDR3 is TGTGCCAGCAGTTACTCGAGGCAGGGACACACTGAAGCTTTCTTT.

Remarks on this clonotype: This may come from a read error, since a much larger clone is one base off. The chain uses TRBV28 and TRBJ1-5; TRBD1 matches at 9 bases. Germline values: CDR1 MDHEN, CDR2 SYDVKM. Trimming cost V 5 bases and J 1 base; bases outside gene matches: 9. This CDR3 comprises 17 residues. In nucleotides, the CDR3 is TGTGCCAGCAGTCCCTGGGACAGGGCTCGGAGCAATCAGCCCCAGCATTTT. Encoded protein: CASSPWDRARSNQPQHF.

This clonotype was seen more than once but under ten times. This chain uses TRBV4-3 with TRBJ1-3, with unresolved D. V was clipped by 0 bases and J by 0 bases, with 15 bases between them. There are 18 residues in the CDR3. Looked up from germline, CDR1 is LGHNA and CDR2 is YSLEER. The DNA of the CDR3 is TGCGCCAGCAGCCAAGATTCCATCACGGGGAACTCTGGAAACACCATATATTTT. Translating gives CASSQDSITGNSGNTIYF.

In its sample, this clonotype was seen many times. This chain joins TRBV28 and TRBJ2-1; D may be TRBD1 (5 bases). Germline V gene lookup returns CDR1 MDHEN and CDR2 SYDVKM. The V and J ends lost 5 bases and 2 bases respectively, with 10 bases between them. This CDR3 region has 14 residues. In DNA form, the CDR3 reads TGTGCCAGCAGTACAGGATTTGCCTACAATGAGCAGTTCTTC. It specifies CASSTGFAYNEQFF.

Concerning this clonotype: A much larger clone is a single base away; this may be a read error. V and J are TRBV5-5 and TRBJ1-1, with unresolved D. Germline CDR1 and CDR2: SGHKS and YYEKEE (reference sequence). CDR3 length: 14 residues. The CDR3 DNA reads TGTGCCACCAGCTCGACGGCATCGAGTACTGAAGCTTTCTTT. Encoded protein: CATSSTASSTEAFF.

The sample holds many counts of this clonotype. The gene calls are TRBV7-2 and TRBJ2-5; 9 nucleotides agree with TRBD1. The CDR3 is 15 amino acids. From germline, CDR1 is SGHTA and CDR2 FQGNSA. The trim removed 3 bases at V and 5 bases at J, leaving 7 bases unmatched. The CDR3 loop reads CASSFDRGTGETQYF. The CDR3 bases are TGTGCCAGCAGCTTTGACAGGGGGACGGGGGAGACCCAGTACTTC.

This rearrangement joins TRBV2 to TRBJ1-1, with no clear D. V was shortened by 4 bases and J by 4 bases, with 10 bases between the two germline ends. This CDR3 is built from 13 residues. Germline CDR1 is SNHLY and CDR2 is FYNNEI. CDR3 region: CASSVCVSTEAFF. The CDR3 DNA follows: TGTGCCAGCAGTGTGTGTGTGAGCACTGAAGCTTTCTTT.